This entry lists 7 T cell receptor beta chains sequenced from one sample in a study of Ad26.COV2.S vaccination and SARS-CoV-2 variants. Assay: immunoSEQ multiplex PCR; the TCRdb copy retains only in-frame clones and omits some. The profile shows approximately 350,000 clones, roughly 85% of them singletons. Treatment: roughly 19 received Ad26.COV2.S at low or high dose, single or two shots; 5 received placebo; per-sample allocation not given. The investigators took samples on day 63 after the first vaccine or placebo injection. Specimen: peripheral blood, collected in a trial of Ad26.COV2.S vaccine versus placebo. The receptors originated from a person between 18 and 60 years old who received the Ad26.COV2.S COVID-19 vaccine or a placebo.

This chain links TRBV9 with TRBJ2-7; D is possibly TRBD1 or TRBD2 (5 bases each). Germline-derived CDR1 and CDR2 are SGDLS and YYNGEE. The CDR3 is 13 amino acids. The V end was cut by 3 bases, the J end by 3 bases, with 10 bases between. The CDR3 bases are TGTGCCAGCAGCGGGGGGATGGGCTACGAGCAGTACTTC. Protein: CASSGGMGYEQYF.

This clone has just a few counts. The rearrangement links TRBV5-5 to TRBJ1-6; weak D call: TRBD1 (5 bases). There are 13 residues in the CDR3. With 8 bases removed from V and 8 bases from J, the gap between germline ends came to 14 bases. Per germline, CDR1 SGHKS and CDR2 YYEKEE (reference sequence). The CDR3 spells CASSGTVDSPLHF. The CDR3 bases are TGTGCCAGTTCCGGGACGGTGGATTCACCCCTCCACTTT. Based on the CDR3 plus reference TRBV5-5 and TRBJ1-6, the full variable domain is DAGVTQSPTHLIKTRGQQVTLRCSPISGHKSVSWYQQVLGQGPQFIFQYYEKEERGRGNFPDRFSARQFPNYSSELNVNALLLGDSALYLCASSGTVDSPLHFGNGTRLTVT.

This sequence joins TRBV2 and TRBJ2-3; 8 nucleotides align to TRBD2. The CDR3 is 17 residues long. V shed 5 bases, J shed 4 bases, and the junction held 14 bases outside the gene matches. CDR1 SNHLY and CDR2 FYNNEI come from the germline V gene. CDR3: CASSSNPSGGDADTQYF. The CDR3 DNA reads as TGTGCCAGCAGTTCCAACCCCTCGGGAGGGGACGCAGATACGCAGTATTTT.

This clone has ten or more counts. The sample has other DNA sequences that encode this CDR3 too. The V and J genes are TRBV4-2 and TRBJ2-2, with D hard to call. The CDR3 runs to 12 residues. Per the germline V gene, CDR1 is LGHNA and CDR2 is YNFKEQ. V gave up 4 bases and J gave up 5 bases, with 5 bases separating them. The CDR3 spells CASSLGTGELFF. CDR3 DNA: TGTGCCAGCAGCCTCGGGACCGGGGAGCTGTTTTTT.

This clone has a handful of counts. In nucleotides, the CDR3 is TGTGCCAGCAGCCCCAAAGGAGCGCACACCGGGGAGCTGTTTTTT. It specifies CASSPKGAHTGELFF. The V gene is TRBV3-1 (or the pseudogene TRBV3-2), the J gene TRBJ2-2; D remains ambiguous. CDR1 and CDR2 from the germline V gene are LGHDT and YNNKEL (reference sequence). The CDR3 length is 15 residues. Trimming took 4 bases from V and 3 from J, leaving 12 bases between them.

The chain uses TRBV11-2 and TRBJ2-5; perhaps D is TRBD1 or TRBD2 (6 bases each). Trimming cost V 7 bases and J 5 bases, with 20 bases left between them. The CDR3 has 15 amino acids. Germline V lookup: CDR1 SGHAT, CDR2 FQNNGV. The CDR3 coding sequence is TGTGCCAGCACCAACTCTGGGGGGCAGACCGAGACCCAGTACTTC. Translating gives CASTNSGGQTETQYF. Drawing the rest from reference TRBV11-2 and TRBJ2-5, the complete variable domain is EAGVAQSPRYKIIEKRQSVAFWCNPISGHATLYWYQQILGQGPKLLIQFQNNGVVDDSQLPKDRFSAERLKGVDSTLKIQPAKLEDSAVYLCASTNSGGQTETQYFGPGTRLLVL.

This clone was detected once. The V call is TRBV2, the J call TRBJ2-1, with TRBD1 matching over 7 bases. CDR3 length: 15 amino acids. Germline assignment: CDR1 SNHLY and CDR2 FYNNEI. V lost 1 base and J lost 3; bases outside the gene matches: 3. Here the CDR3 DNA reads TGTGCCAGCAGTGAAGTATCAGGGGGCTACAATGAGCAGTTCTTC. Residues: CASSEVSGGYNEQFF.